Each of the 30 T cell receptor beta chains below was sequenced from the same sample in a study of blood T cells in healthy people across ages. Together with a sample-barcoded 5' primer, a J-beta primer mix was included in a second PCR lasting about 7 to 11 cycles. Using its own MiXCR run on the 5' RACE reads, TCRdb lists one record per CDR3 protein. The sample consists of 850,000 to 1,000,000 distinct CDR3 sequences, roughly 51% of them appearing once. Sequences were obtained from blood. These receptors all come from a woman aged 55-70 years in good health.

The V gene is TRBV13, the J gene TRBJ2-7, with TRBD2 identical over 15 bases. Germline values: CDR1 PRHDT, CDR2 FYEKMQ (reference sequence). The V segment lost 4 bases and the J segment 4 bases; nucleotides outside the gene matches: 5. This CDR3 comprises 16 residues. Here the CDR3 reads CASSYSGLAGGYEQYF. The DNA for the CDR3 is TGTGCCAGCAGCTACTCGGGACTAGCGGGGGGATACGAGCAGTACTTC.

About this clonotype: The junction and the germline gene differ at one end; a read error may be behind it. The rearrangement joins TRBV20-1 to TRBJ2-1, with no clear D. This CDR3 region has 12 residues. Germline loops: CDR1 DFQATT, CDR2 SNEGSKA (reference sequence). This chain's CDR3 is CSANPANNEQFF. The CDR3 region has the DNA TGCAGTGCTAACCCTGCGAACAATGAGCAGTTCTTT.

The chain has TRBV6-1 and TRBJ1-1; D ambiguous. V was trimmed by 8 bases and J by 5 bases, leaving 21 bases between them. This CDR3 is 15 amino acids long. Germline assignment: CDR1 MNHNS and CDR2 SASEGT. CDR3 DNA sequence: TGTGCCAGCGGACTCGGTCCGGGTCTTGGGACTGAAGCTTTCTTT. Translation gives CASGLGPGLGTEAFF.

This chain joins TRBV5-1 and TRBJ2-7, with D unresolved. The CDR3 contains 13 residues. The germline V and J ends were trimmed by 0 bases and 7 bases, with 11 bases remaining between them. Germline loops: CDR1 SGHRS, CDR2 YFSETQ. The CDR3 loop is CASSLVEPHEQYF. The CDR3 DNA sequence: TGCGCCAGCAGCTTGGTCGAGCCCCATGAGCAGTACTTC.

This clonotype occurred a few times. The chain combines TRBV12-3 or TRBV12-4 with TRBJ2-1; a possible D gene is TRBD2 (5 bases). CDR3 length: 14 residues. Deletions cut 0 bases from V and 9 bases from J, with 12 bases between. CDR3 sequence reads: CASSLAGADLEQFF. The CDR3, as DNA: TGTGCCAGCAGTTTAGCGGGAGCAGATCTTGAGCAGTTCTTC.

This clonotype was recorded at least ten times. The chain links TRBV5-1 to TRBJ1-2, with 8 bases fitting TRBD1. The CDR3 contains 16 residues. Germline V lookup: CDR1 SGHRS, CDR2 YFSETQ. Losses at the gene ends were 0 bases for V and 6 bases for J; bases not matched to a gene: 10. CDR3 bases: TGCGCCAGCAGCTTGGCTGCGGGACAGGCTTCGAATGGCTACACCTTC. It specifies CASSLAAGQASNGYTF.

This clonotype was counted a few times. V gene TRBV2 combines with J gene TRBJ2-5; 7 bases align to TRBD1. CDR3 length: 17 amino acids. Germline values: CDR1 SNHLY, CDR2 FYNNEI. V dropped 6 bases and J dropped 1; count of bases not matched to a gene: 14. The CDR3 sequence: CASSEYRNRGTQETQYF. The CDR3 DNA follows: TGTGCCAGCAGCGAGTATAGAAACAGGGGCACCCAAGAGACCCAGTACTTC.

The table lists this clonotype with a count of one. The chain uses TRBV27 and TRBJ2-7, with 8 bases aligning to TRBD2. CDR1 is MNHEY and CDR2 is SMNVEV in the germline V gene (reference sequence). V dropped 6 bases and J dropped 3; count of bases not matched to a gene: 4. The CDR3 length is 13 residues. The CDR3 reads CASSQREFYEQYF. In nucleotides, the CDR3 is TGTGCCAGCAGCCAGCGGGAGTTCTACGAGCAGTACTTC.

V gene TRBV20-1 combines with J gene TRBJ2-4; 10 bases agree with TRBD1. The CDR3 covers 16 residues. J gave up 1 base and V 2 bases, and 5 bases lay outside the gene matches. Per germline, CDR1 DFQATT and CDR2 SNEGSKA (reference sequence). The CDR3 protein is CSARKGQGSAKNIQYF. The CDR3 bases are TGCAGTGCTAGAAAGGGACAGGGGTCGGCCAAAAACATTCAGTACTTC.

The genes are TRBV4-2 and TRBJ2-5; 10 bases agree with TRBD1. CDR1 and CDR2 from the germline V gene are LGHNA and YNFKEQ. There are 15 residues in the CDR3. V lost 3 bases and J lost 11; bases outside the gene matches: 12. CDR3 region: CASSQATGGPLGQYF. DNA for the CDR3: TGTGCCAGCAGCCAGGCGACAGGGGGCCCTTTAGGGCAGTACTTC.

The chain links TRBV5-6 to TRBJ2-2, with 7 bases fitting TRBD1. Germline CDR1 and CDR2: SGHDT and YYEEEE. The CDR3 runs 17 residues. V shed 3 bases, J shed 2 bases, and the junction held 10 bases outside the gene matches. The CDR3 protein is CASSSSRTGSNTGELFF. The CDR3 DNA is TGTGCCAGCAGCTCGAGCCGGACAGGATCTAACACCGGGGAGCTGTTTTTT.

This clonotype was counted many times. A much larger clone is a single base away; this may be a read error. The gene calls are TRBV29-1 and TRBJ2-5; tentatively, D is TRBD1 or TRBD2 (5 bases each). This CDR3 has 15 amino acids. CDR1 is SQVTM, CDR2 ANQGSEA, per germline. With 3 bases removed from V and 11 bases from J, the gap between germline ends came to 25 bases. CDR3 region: CSVDLVGPLDNEQYF. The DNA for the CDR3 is TGCAGCGTTGACCTCGTGGGACCCCTTGACAATGAGCAGTACTTC.

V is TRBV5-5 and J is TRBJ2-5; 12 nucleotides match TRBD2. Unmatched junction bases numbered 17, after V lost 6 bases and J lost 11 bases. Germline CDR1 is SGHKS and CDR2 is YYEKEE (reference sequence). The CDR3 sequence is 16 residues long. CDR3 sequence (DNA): TGTGCCAGCATCCTATCTAGCGGGAGGGGTATCGGGGAGCAGTACTTC. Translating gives CASILSSGRGIGEQYF.

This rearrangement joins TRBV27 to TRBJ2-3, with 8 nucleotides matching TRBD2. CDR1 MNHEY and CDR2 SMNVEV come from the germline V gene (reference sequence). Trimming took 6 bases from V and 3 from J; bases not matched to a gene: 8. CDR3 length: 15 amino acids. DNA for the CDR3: TGTGCCAGCAGGAAAATAGCGGGAAGTACAGATACGCAGTATTTT. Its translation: CASRKIAGSTDTQYF.

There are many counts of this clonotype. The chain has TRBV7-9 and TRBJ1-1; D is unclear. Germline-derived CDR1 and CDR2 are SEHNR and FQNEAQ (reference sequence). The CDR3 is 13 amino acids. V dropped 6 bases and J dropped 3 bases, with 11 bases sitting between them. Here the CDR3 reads CASSLNRDTEAFF. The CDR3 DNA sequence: TGTGCCAGCAGTCTAAACCGGGACACTGAAGCTTTCTTT.

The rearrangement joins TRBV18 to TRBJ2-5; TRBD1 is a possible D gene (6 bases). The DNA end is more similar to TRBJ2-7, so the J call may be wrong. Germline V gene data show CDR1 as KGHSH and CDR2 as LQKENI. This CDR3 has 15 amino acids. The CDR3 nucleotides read TGTGCCAGCTCACCGATCCGGGACAAGTCAGCCGAGCAGTACTTC. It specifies CASSPIRDKSAEQYF.

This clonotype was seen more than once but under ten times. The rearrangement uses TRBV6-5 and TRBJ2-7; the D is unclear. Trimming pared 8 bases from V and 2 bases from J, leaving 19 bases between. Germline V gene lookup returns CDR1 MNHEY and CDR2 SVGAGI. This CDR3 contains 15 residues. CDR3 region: CASRPLDVGTYEQYF. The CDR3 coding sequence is TGTGCCAGCCGCCCCCTGGACGTCGGCACCTACGAGCAGTACTTC.

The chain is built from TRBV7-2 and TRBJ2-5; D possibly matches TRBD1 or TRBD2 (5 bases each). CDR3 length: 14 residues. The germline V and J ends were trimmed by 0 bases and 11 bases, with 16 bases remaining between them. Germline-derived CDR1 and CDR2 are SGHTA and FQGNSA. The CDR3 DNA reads TGTGCCAGCAGCTTAGCGGGGCTTACCCAGCGGCAGTACTTC. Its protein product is CASSLAGLTQRQYF.

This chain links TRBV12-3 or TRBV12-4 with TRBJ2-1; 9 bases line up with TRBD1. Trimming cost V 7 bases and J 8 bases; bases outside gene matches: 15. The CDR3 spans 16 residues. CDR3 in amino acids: CASNGVGQGPSYEQFF. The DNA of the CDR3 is TGTGCCAGCAACGGGGTGGGACAGGGCCCATCATATGAGCAGTTCTTC.

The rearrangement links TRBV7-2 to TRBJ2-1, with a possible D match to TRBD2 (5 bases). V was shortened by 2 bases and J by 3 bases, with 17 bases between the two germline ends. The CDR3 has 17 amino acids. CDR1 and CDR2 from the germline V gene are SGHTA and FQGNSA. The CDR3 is CASSLMSLEDLYNEQFF. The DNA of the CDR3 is TGTGCCAGCAGCTTAATGTCATTGGAGGACCTCTACAATGAGCAGTTCTTC.

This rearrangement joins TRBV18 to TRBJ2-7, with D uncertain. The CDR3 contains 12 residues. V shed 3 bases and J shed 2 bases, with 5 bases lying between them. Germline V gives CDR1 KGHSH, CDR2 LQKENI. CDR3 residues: CASSPATYEQYF. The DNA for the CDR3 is TGTGCCAGCTCACCGGCGACCTACGAGCAGTACTTC.

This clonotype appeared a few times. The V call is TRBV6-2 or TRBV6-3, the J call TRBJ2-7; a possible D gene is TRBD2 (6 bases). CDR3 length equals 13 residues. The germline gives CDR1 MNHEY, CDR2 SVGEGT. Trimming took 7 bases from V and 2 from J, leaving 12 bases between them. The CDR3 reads CASNRDFTYEQYF. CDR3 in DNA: TGTGCCAGCAACCGGGACTTCACCTACGAGCAGTACTTC.

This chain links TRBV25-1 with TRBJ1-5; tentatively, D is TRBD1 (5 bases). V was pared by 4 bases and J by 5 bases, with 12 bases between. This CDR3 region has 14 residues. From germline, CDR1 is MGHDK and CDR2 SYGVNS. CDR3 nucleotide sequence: TGTGCCAGCAGTGGGGGACTGCACGATCAGCCCCAGCATTTT. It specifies CASSGGLHDQPQHF.

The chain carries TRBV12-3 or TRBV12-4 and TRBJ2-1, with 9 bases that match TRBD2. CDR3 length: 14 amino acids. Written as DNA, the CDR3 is TGTGCGATACAAGGGCGGGAGGGATACAATGAGCAGTTCTTC. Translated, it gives CAIQGREGYNEQFF.

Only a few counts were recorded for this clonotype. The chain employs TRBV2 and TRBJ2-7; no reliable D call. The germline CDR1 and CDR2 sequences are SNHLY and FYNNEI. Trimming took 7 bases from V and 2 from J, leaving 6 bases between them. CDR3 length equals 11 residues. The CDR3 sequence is CASTTTYEQYF. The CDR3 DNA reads TGTGCCAGCACTACAACCTACGAGCAGTACTTC. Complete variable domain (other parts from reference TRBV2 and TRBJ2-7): EPEVTQTPSHQVTQMGQEVILRCVPISNHLYFYWYRQILGQKVEFLVSFYNNEISEKSEIFDDQFSVERPDGSNFTLKIRSTKLEDSAMYFCASTTTYEQYFGPGTRLTVT.

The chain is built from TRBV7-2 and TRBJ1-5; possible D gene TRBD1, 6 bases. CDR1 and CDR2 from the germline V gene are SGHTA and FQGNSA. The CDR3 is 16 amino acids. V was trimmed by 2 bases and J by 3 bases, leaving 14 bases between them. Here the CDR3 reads CASSLIHPGANQPQHF. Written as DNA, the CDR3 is TGTGCCAGCAGCTTAATCCACCCAGGGGCCAATCAGCCCCAGCATTTT.

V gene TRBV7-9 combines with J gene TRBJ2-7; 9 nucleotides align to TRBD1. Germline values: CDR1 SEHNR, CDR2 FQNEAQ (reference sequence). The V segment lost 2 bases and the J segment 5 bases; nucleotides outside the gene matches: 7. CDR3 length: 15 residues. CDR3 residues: CASSLNRGQIDEQYF. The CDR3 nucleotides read TGTGCCAGCAGCTTAAACAGGGGGCAAATTGACGAGCAGTACTTC.

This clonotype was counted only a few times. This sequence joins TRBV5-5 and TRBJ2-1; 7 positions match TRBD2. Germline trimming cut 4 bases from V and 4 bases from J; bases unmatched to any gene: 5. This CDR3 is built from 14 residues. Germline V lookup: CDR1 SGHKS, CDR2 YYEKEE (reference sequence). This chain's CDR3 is CASSGGSLYNEQFF. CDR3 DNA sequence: TGTGCCAGCAGCGGCGGGAGTCTTTACAATGAGCAGTTCTTC. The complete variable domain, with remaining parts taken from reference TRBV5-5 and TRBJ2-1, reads DAGVTQSPTHLIKTRGQQVTLRCSPISGHKSVSWYQQVLGQGPQFIFQYYEKEERGRGNFPDRFSARQFPNYSSELNVNALLLGDSALYLCASSGGSLYNEQFFGPGTRLTVL.

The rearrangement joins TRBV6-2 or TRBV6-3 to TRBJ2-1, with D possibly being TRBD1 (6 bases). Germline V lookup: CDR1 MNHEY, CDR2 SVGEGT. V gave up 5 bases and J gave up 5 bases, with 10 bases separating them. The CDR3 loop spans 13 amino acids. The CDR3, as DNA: TGTGCCAGCAGTAAAAACAGGGACAATGAGCAGTTCTTC. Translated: CASSKNRDNEQFF.

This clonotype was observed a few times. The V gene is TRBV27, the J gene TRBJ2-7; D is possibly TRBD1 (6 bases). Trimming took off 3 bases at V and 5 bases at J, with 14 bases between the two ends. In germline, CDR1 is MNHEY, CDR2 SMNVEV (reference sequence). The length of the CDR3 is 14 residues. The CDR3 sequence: CASSLTGEGDEQYF. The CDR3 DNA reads TGTGCCAGCAGTTTGACCGGAGAGGGGGACGAGCAGTACTTC.